This T cell receptor (beta chain) originates from a study of blood T cell repertoires in COVID-19. For the study at large: Acute-phase and convalescent COVID-19 samples originated in the United States, Italy and Spain. T cells, B-cell-depleted T cells, or PBMCs provided the cDNA or gDNA that served as material.

Source study methods: The authors estimated nucleated cell counts from reference gene primer amplification. Libraries were prepared by immunoSEQ multiplex PCR; TCRdb keeps only in-frame clonotypes and omits some of them. The V and J calls and the clone size are those of that table, but D and trimming were determined from the DNA. The repertoire holds 150,000 to 200,000 clones, with 85% to 90% as singletons. The junction had 12 bases not matched to a gene; V was cut back by 3 bases and J by 0 bases. This CDR3 is 18 amino acids long. The V gene's germline CDR1 is SGHKS and CDR2 YYEKEE (reference sequence).

This sequence was found in a woman in her sixties or seventies with COVID-19, enrolled during active disease. V gene TRBV5-5 combines with J gene TRBJ1-5; 7 bases match TRBD1. The sample consisted of peripheral blood. For the CDR3, the DNA is TGTGCCAGCAGCTCGGGTCGAGGGGGGACAGATAGCAATCAGCCCCAGCATTTT. Its translation: CASSSGRGGTDSNQPQHF.